The next 28 T cell receptor beta chains were all read from a single sample in a study of cytomegalovirus exposure and HLA in healthy donors. The PCR employed 60 Vbeta primers together with 13 Jbeta primers. Here immunoSEQ multiplex PCR was the method, and the copy in TCRdb shows in-frame clones only, minus some. The sample lists around 150,000 clones, over 65% seen once, with less than 3% in the top ten. Sample: PBMCs. These receptors all come from a woman in her thirties or forties in good health and CMV-seropositive.

There are a few counts of this clone. The J gene is TRBJ1-1, the V gene TRBV19; no definite D call. The CDR3 loop spans 14 amino acids. V lost 5 bases and J lost 6, with 16 bases in between. Germline V CDR1 and CDR2: LNHDA, SQIVND (reference sequence). The CDR3 coding sequence is TGTGCCAGTAGTTTACGAATCGATCGCGCTGAAGCTTTCTTT. Its translation is CASSLRIDRAEAFF.

V usage is TRBV27 and J usage is TRBJ2-1; 9 bases agree with TRBD1. Trimming removed 3 bases from V and 7 bases from J; junction bases left unmatched: 7. Germline loops: CDR1 MNHEY, CDR2 SMNVEV (reference sequence). The CDR3 loop spans 15 amino acids. CDR3 loop: CASSFPGTGLNEQFF. CDR3 bases: TGTGCCAGCAGTTTCCCCGGGACAGGGTTGAATGAGCAGTTCTTC.

The rearrangement uses TRBV5-4 and TRBJ2-1, with TRBD2 identical over 12 bases. Losses at the gene ends were 4 bases for V and 4 bases for J; bases not matched to a gene: 6. The CDR3 runs 16 residues. Germline values: CDR1 SGHNT, CDR2 YYREEE (reference sequence). This CDR3 is CASSPALAGGYNEQFF. DNA of the CDR3: TGTGCCAGCAGCCCGGCTCTAGCGGGGGGGTACAATGAGCAGTTCTTC.

The chain uses TRBV2 and TRBJ1-2, with 10 nucleotides matching TRBD1. CDR3 length: 14 amino acids. The J segment lost 7 bases and the V segment lost 6 bases, leaving 8 bases of the junction unmatched. Germline V lookup: CDR1 SNHLY, CDR2 FYNNEI. CDR3 sequence reads: CASSLTGGAGGYTF. The CDR3 DNA sequence: TGTGCCAGCAGCCTGACAGGGGGCGCGGGTGGCTACACCTTC. The full variable domain, its missing parts supplied by reference TRBV2 and TRBJ1-2, is EPEVTQTPSHQVTQMGQEVILRCVPISNHLYFYWYRQILGQKVEFLVSFYNNEISEKSEIFDDQFSVERPDGSNFTLKIRSTKLEDSAMYFCASSLTGGAGGYTFGSGTRLTVV.

The gene calls are TRBV4-2 and TRBJ1-6; 7 nucleotides match TRBD1. Germline lookup yields CDR1 LGHNA and CDR2 YNFKEQ. The CDR3 sequence is 16 residues long. V shed 0 bases, J shed 10 bases, and the junction held 9 bases outside the gene matches. In DNA form, the CDR3 reads TGTGCCAGCAGCCAAGATAAACAGGGGCCTTTGTCACCCCTCCACTTT. It specifies CASSQDKQGPLSPLHF.

This clone was seen once. The genes are TRBV2 and TRBJ2-1; tentatively, D is TRBD2 (6 bases). V shed 6 bases and J shed 8 bases, with 17 bases lying between them. Germline CDR1 and CDR2: SNHLY and FYNNEI. The CDR3 consists of 14 residues. The CDR3 loop reads CASSANRESYEQFF. The CDR3 DNA follows: TGTGCCAGCAGCGCTAACCGGGAGAGCTATGAGCAGTTCTTC.

The rearrangement joins TRBV6-5 to TRBJ1-5; D uncertain. The germline V and J ends were trimmed by 5 bases and 1 base, with 9 bases remaining between them. This CDR3 has 14 residues. Germline CDR1 is MNHEY and CDR2 is SVGAGI. The CDR3 nucleotides are TGTGCCAGCAGTCAAGAACAAAGCAATCAGCCCCAGCATTTT. It yields the protein CASSQEQSNQPQHF.

V is TRBV11-2 and J is TRBJ2-7; possible D gene TRBD2, 5 bases. Germline V lookup: CDR1 SGHAT, CDR2 FQNNGV. V was cut by 5 bases and J by 3 bases, with 11 bases left in between. This CDR3 spans 13 amino acids. The CDR3 loop reads CASSVDYHYEQYF. Here the CDR3 DNA reads TGTGCCAGCAGCGTCGACTATCACTACGAGCAGTACTTC.

As DNA, the CDR3 is TGTGCCAGCAGTCGTACTACAGGGGGCTCTGGAAACACCATATATTTT. This translates into CASSRTTGGSGNTIYF. The chain is built from TRBV11-2 and TRBJ1-3, with 8 bases matching TRBD1. This CDR3 has 16 residues. Germline CDR1 reads SGHAT; CDR2 reads FQNNGV. The V and J ends lost 6 bases and 0 bases, in that order; junction bases with no gene match: 7.

The chain has TRBV5-5 and TRBJ1-1; D ambiguous. This CDR3 has 14 amino acids. The V end was cut by 4 bases, the J end by 1 base, with 11 bases between. Germline CDR1 reads SGHKS; CDR2 reads YYEKEE (reference sequence). In DNA form, the CDR3 reads TGTGCCAGCAGCCCTGCTTGGCAGAACACTGAAGCTTTCTTT. Amino acid sequence: CASSPAWQNTEAFF.

The rearrangement uses TRBV7-2 and TRBJ2-1, with 7 bases fitting TRBD2. This CDR3 has 16 amino acids. J lost 0 bases, V lost 5 bases, and 7 bases had no gene match. Germline V gene data show CDR1 as SGHTA and CDR2 as FQGNSA. In DNA, the CDR3 is TGTGCCAGCAGCCTACGCCGGGGGGACTCCTACAATGAGCAGTTCTTC. Its translation: CASSLRRGDSYNEQFF.

The chain is built from TRBV5-6 and TRBJ2-5; no definite D call. Gene TRBJ2-7 matches the end of the DNA better, so the J call may be wrong. This CDR3 is 15 amino acids long. Germline V lookup: CDR1 SGHDT, CDR2 YYEEEE. As DNA, the CDR3 is TGTGCCAGCAGCTCCATTGACACTCGTTCCTACGAGCAGTACTTC. Translation gives CASSSIDTRSYEQYF.

The chain combines TRBV5-1 with TRBJ2-2, with D tentatively TRBD1 (5 bases). Germline CDR1 SGHRS, CDR2 YFSETQ. The CDR3 extends over 16 amino acids. V gave up 0 bases and J gave up 4 bases, with 13 bases separating them. The CDR3 nucleotides read TGCGCCAGCAGCTTGGTAGCAGGGCCGGGCACCGGGGAGCTGTTTTTT. Its protein is CASSLVAGPGTGELFF.

This clone was observed once. The chain joins TRBV11-2 to TRBJ2-5; 7 bases agree with TRBD1. The V gene end was trimmed by 6 bases and the J gene end by 2 bases; junction bases not matched to a gene: 0. CDR1 and CDR2 from the germline V gene are SGHAT and FQNNGV. This CDR3 has 12 residues. This CDR3 is CASRQGQETQYF. The CDR3, as DNA: TGTGCCAGCAGACAGGGGCAAGAGACCCAGTACTTC.

CDR3: CASSWTSGSRELFF. CDR3 nucleotide sequence: TGTGCCAGCAGTTGGACTAGCGGGAGTAGGGAGCTGTTTTTT. This chain joins TRBV6-5 and TRBJ2-2, with 13 bases aligning to TRBD2. The V and J ends lost 4 bases and 9 bases, in that order; junction bases with no gene match: 2. Germline V lookup: CDR1 MNHEY, CDR2 SVGAGI. This CDR3 contains 14 residues.

This chain links TRBV9 with TRBJ2-7, with D tentatively TRBD2 (6 bases). V was clipped by 3 bases and J by 0 bases, with 13 bases between them. Germline CDR1 is SGDLS and CDR2 is YYNGEE. This CDR3 spans 15 amino acids. For the CDR3, the DNA is TGTGCCAGCAGCGATCAATGGGGGGACTCCTACGAGCAGTACTTC. Its translation: CASSDQWGDSYEQYF.

The chain joins TRBV19 to TRBJ1-5; 8 bases fit TRBD1. The CDR3 totals 15 residues. J lost 4 bases, V lost 6 bases, and 8 bases had no gene match. Germline-derived CDR1 and CDR2 are LNHDA and SQIVND (reference sequence). CDR3 sequence reads: CASSTGQGGNQPQHF. The CDR3 DNA sequence: TGTGCCAGTAGCACCGGACAGGGAGGGAATCAGCCCCAGCATTTT.

V usage is TRBV19 and J usage is TRBJ2-2; D gene uncertain. Germline CDR1 LNHDA, CDR2 SQIVND (reference sequence). The V end was cut by 5 bases, the J end by 5 bases, with 18 bases between. There are 16 residues in the CDR3. CDR3 in amino acids: CASSSAGLIRTGELFF. In DNA, the CDR3 is TGTGCCAGTAGTTCGGCAGGCCTAATTAGGACCGGGGAGCTGTTTTTT.

J is TRBJ2-5 and V is TRBV28; D is possibly TRBD1 (6 bases). In germline, CDR1 is MDHEN, CDR2 SYDVKM. This CDR3 has 14 amino acids. V lost 8 bases, J lost 5 bases, and 18 bases lay in between. CDR3 sequence reads: CASLPHEGDETQYF. Written as DNA, the CDR3 is TGTGCCAGCCTCCCCCACGAGGGGGACGAGACCCAGTACTTC.

The chain has TRBV27 and TRBJ1-2, with 10 bases fitting TRBD1. Trimming removed 5 bases from V and 2 bases from J; junction bases left unmatched: 14. The CDR3 is 18 residues long. Germline CDR1 MNHEY, CDR2 SMNVEV (reference sequence). The CDR3 DNA is TGTGCCAGCAGTCCGGACTCGACAGGGGGCCTGGGCAACTATGGCTACACCTTC. As protein: CASSPDSTGGLGNYGYTF.

V is TRBV28 and J is TRBJ1-1; D gene ambiguous. Germline CDR1 reads MDHEN; CDR2 reads SYDVKM. The CDR3 totals 14 residues. V was trimmed by 3 bases and J by 0 bases, leaving 8 bases between them. CDR3 in DNA: TGTGCCAGCAGTTTCGTGGGCGTGAACACTGAAGCTTTCTTT. Translation: CASSFVGVNTEAFF.

V gene TRBV5-1 combines with J gene TRBJ2-3; D uncertain. V dropped 0 bases and J dropped 2 bases, with 7 bases sitting between them. The germline V gene has CDR1 SGHRS and CDR2 YFSETQ. This CDR3 comprises 14 residues. In nucleotides, the CDR3 is TGCGCCAGCAGCTTGGGTGGCCCCACAGATACGCAGTATTTT. Translating it yields CASSLGGPTDTQYF.

This chain joins TRBV15 and TRBJ2-5, with 8 bases aligning to TRBD2. The CDR3 contains 17 residues. Germline CDR1 reads LNHNV; CDR2 reads YYDKDF (reference sequence). J was trimmed by 1 base and V by 1 base; bases with no gene match: 8. The CDR3 is CATSRAFIAGIQETQYF. The CDR3 nucleotides read TGTGCCACCAGCAGAGCGTTCATAGCGGGGATCCAAGAGACCCAGTACTTC.

The V gene is TRBV4-3, the J gene TRBJ1-4; D not resolved. Trimming left V 0 bases short and J 6 bases short, with 14 bases between. The CDR3 runs to 16 residues. CDR1 and CDR2 from the germline V gene are LGHNA and YSLEER. The CDR3 loop is CASSQDQTRGHEKLFF. CDR3 bases: TGCGCCAGCAGCCAAGATCAAACGAGAGGGCATGAAAAACTGTTTTTT.

The rearrangement links TRBV7-2 to TRBJ1-2; D is uncertain. CDR1 SGHTA and CDR2 FQGNSA come from the germline V gene. V dropped 4 bases and J dropped 2 bases, with 5 bases sitting between them. The CDR3 contains 12 residues. The CDR3 DNA is TGTGCCAGCAGCTACTACAACTATGGCTACACCTTC. Its translation is CASSYYNYGYTF. The variable domain in full, with the rest retrieved from reference TRBV7-2 and TRBJ1-2, is GAGVSQSPSNKVTEKGKDVELRCDPISGHTALYWYRQSLGQGLEFLIYFQGNSAPDKSGLPSDRFSAERTGGSVSTLTIQRTQQEDSAVYLCASSYYNYGYTFGSGTRLTVV.

This clone was counted a few times. V usage is TRBV10-3 and J usage is TRBJ1-2, with TRBD1 identical over 11 bases. The V gene's germline CDR1 is ENHRY and CDR2 SYGVKD. This CDR3 region has 13 residues. V was clipped by 10 bases and J by 3 bases; unmatched bases: 4. The CDR3 sequence: CANGQGADYGYTF. The CDR3 region has the DNA TGTGCCAACGGACAGGGGGCCGACTATGGCTACACCTTC.

This clone came up once. V is TRBV19 and J is TRBJ1-2; D unclear. V was cut by 4 bases and J by 1 base, with 10 bases left in between. Germline assignment: CDR1 LNHDA and CDR2 SQIVND (reference sequence). The CDR3 has 14 residues. This chain's CDR3 is CASSSGSYNYGYTF. As DNA, the CDR3 is TGTGCCAGTAGTAGTGGGAGTTATAACTATGGCTACACCTTC.

The J gene is TRBJ2-1, the V gene TRBV19, with TRBD1 matching 9 bases. V shed 6 bases and J 5 bases; nucleotides not matched to a gene: 11. The CDR3 totals 16 residues. Germline loops: CDR1 LNHDA, CDR2 SQIVND (reference sequence). CDR3 sequence (DNA): TGTGCCAGTAGCAAATCCCGGGACAGGGCTGACAATGAGCAGTTCTTC. It specifies CASSKSRDRADNEQFF.